A single sample gave rise to the 3 T cell receptor beta chains below, sequenced in a study of blood T cells in healthy people across ages. It was with a sample-barcoded 5' primer and a J-beta primer mix that a second PCR of roughly 7 to 12 cycles was run. MiXCR was run by TCRdb on the 5' RACE reads, yielding one entry per CDR3 protein. The sample consists of some 760,000 distinct CDR3 sequences, roughly 25% of them appearing once. These data were also filed under a second study, of T cells of mothers and their children.

The sample comprised blood. These receptors were obtained from a boy aged 5-17 years in good health.

The chain combines TRBV13 with TRBJ2-7, with no clear D. CDR3 size: 14 residues. Deletions cut 0 bases from V and 2 bases from J, with 8 bases between. Germline V gene lookup returns CDR1 PRHDT and CDR2 FYEKMQ (reference sequence). CDR3 region: CASSLGRRTYEQYF. In DNA form, the CDR3 reads TGTGCCAGCAGCTTAGGCCGTAGGACCTACGAGCAGTACTTC.

A few counts support this clonotype. This rearrangement joins TRBV7-3 to TRBJ2-7; no clear D gene. The J call may not be correct, given that the DNA end is closer to TRBJ2-1. The CDR3 is made up of 13 amino acids. Germline V gene sequence: CDR1 SGHTA, CDR2 FQGTGA. The CDR3 sequence is CASSLDGIGEQFF. The CDR3 nucleotides read TGTGCCAGCAGCTTAGACGGTATTGGTGAGCAGTTCTTC.

There are a few counts of this clonotype. DNA for the CDR3: TGTGCCAGCAGTTTGGAGTTTGGTGAGGGGACCTATGGCTACACCTTC. Its translation: CASSLEFGEGTYGYTF. The chain links TRBV28 to TRBJ1-2; D is possibly TRBD1 (5 bases). Per the germline V gene, CDR1 is MDHEN and CDR2 is SYDVKM. The ends were cut back, 3 bases at V and 4 bases at J, with 18 bases in the middle. The CDR3 has 16 amino acids.